The rows below give T cell receptor beta chains drawn from one sample of a study of beta chain features in type 1 diabetes. The repertoire was sequenced with immunoSEQ multiplex PCR; TCRdb's copy has only in-frame clones and lacks some. This sample has some 48,000 clones, with around 45% found just once. Material for sequencing was stem cell memory CD4+ T cells from blood. The receptors come from a man aged 30 to 39 with type 1 diabetes. CDR3s include the opening cysteine and the closing phenylalanine or tryptophan. Each record gives: clone size, J gene, D gene, V gene, CDR3 protein, CDR3 DNA. The D gene is left open where the match is weak. Size is omitted from some rows. Given values are once, few, many or a class for expanded clones.

clone_size: few; j_call: TRBJ2-5; d_call: .; v_call: TRBV5-1; cdr3_aa: CASSLMGGQETQYF; cdr3_nt: TGCGCCAGCAGCTTGATGGGGGGCCAAGAGACCCAGTACTTC
clone_size: few; j_call: TRBJ1-1; d_call: .; v_call: TRBV6-6; cdr3_aa: CASSHEWSEAFF; cdr3_nt: TGTGCCAGCAGCCACGAATGGAGTGAAGCTTTCTTT
clone_size: once; j_call: TRBJ1-1; d_call: .; v_call: TRBV18; cdr3_aa: CASSPWDMGNTEAFF; cdr3_nt: TGTGCCAGCTCACCTTGGGACATGGGGAACACTGAAGCTTTCTTT
clone_size: .; j_call: TRBJ2-7; d_call: .; v_call: TRBV7-2; cdr3_aa: CASSSGGGQHYEQYF; cdr3_nt: TGTGCCAGCAGCTCCGGGGGGGGACAGCACTACGAGCAGTACTTC
clone_size: few; j_call: TRBJ2-5; d_call: .; v_call: TRBV5-4; cdr3_aa: CASSFAMETQYF; cdr3_nt: TGTGCCAGCAGCTTTGCGATGGAGACCCAGTACTTC
clone_size: .; j_call: TRBJ2-5; d_call: TRBD2; v_call: TRBV30; cdr3_aa: CAWSGLAGVLTLEETQYF; cdr3_nt: TGTGCCTGGAGCGGACTAGCGGGAGTGTTGACCCTAGAAGAGACCCAGTACTTC
clone_size: .; j_call: TRBJ2-7; d_call: TRBD2; v_call: TRBV6-5; cdr3_aa: CARPGTRIIKQYF; cdr3_nt: TGTGCCAGACCCGGGACTAGGATAATTAAGCAGTACTTC
clone_size: once; j_call: TRBJ2-1; d_call: TRBD2; v_call: TRBV5-1; cdr3_aa: CASSLAGQPYNEQFF; cdr3_nt: TGCGCCAGCAGCTTAGCGGGGCAACCCTACAATGAGCAGTTCTTC
clone_size: .; j_call: TRBJ2-2; d_call: .; v_call: TRBV18; cdr3_aa: CASSPQGDTGELFF; cdr3_nt: TGTGCCAGCTCACCTCAGGGCGACACCGGGGAGCTGTTTTTT
clone_size: .; j_call: TRBJ2-1; d_call: .; v_call: TRBV5-1; cdr3_aa: CASSLPGNEQFF; cdr3_nt: TGCGCCAGCAGCCTACCCGGTAATGAGCAGTTCTTC
clone_size: few; j_call: TRBJ2-5; d_call: TRBD1; v_call: TRBV7-2; cdr3_aa: CASSLVGTGTGGETQYF; cdr3_nt: TGTGCCAGCAGCTTAGTGGGGACCGGGACAGGGGGAGAGACCCAGTACTTC
clone_size: few; j_call: TRBJ2-1; d_call: TRBD1; v_call: TRBV5-4; cdr3_aa: CASRNGRLGQVINEQFF; cdr3_nt: TGTGCCAGCAGGAACGGGCGACTTGGACAGGTTATCAATGAGCAGTTCTTC
clone_size: few; j_call: TRBJ2-1; d_call: TRBD2; v_call: TRBV11-2; cdr3_aa: CASSRSQLAGGLIYNEQFF; cdr3_nt: TGTGCCAGCAGCCGCTCCCAACTAGCGGGAGGCCTCATCTACAATGAGCAGTTCTTC
clone_size: .; j_call: TRBJ2-6; d_call: .; v_call: TRBV9; cdr3_aa: CASSAGHAGANVLTF; cdr3_nt: TGTGCCAGCAGCGCGGGACACGCTGGGGCCAACGTCCTGACTTTC
clone_size: .; j_call: TRBJ2-5; d_call: .; v_call: TRBV25-1; cdr3_aa: CASSELSTSRETQYF; cdr3_nt: TGTGCCAGCAGTGAATTATCTACTAGCCGAGAGACCCAGTACTTC
clone_size: few; j_call: TRBJ2-7; d_call: TRBD2; v_call: TRBV2; cdr3_aa: CASRLAGGVYF; cdr3_nt: TGTGCCAGCAGGCTAGCGGGAGGAGTCTACTTC
clone_size: .; j_call: TRBJ1-5; d_call: TRBD1; v_call: TRBV19; cdr3_aa: CASSNLAVLRGDQPQHF; cdr3_nt: TGTGCCAGTAGTAATCTTGCGGTCCTCAGGGGGGATCAGCCCCAGCATTTT
clone_size: .; j_call: TRBJ2-1; d_call: .; v_call: TRBV5-6; cdr3_aa: CASSRLGVDEQFF; cdr3_nt: TGTGCCAGCAGCCGCCTAGGGGTCGATGAGCAGTTCTTC
clone_size: .; j_call: TRBJ2-3; d_call: TRBD2; v_call: TRBV5-4; cdr3_aa: CASSLVRQRGSTDTQYF; cdr3_nt: TGTGCCAGCAGCTTGGTAAGGCAGCGGGGTAGCACAGATACGCAGTATTTT
clone_size: few; j_call: TRBJ2-4; d_call: .; v_call: TRBV28; cdr3_aa: CASNLGGKNIQYF; cdr3_nt: TGTGCCAGCAACTTAGGGGGAAAAAACATTCAGTACTTC
clone_size: few; j_call: TRBJ2-1; d_call: .; v_call: TRBV6-1; cdr3_aa: CASRDQSSYNEQFF; cdr3_nt: TGTGCCAGCCGGGATCAGAGCTCCTACAATGAGCAGTTCTTC
clone_size: .; j_call: TRBJ2-3; d_call: TRBD1; v_call: TRBV2; cdr3_aa: CASSFGQGGDTQYF; cdr3_nt: TGTGCCAGCAGTTTCGGACAGGGGGGCGATACGCAGTATTTT
clone_size: .; j_call: TRBJ2-7; d_call: TRBD2; v_call: TRBV7-9; cdr3_aa: CASSKLAGDEQYF; cdr3_nt: TGTGCCAGCAGCAAGCTAGCGGGAGACGAGCAGTACTTC
clone_size: few; j_call: TRBJ2-3; d_call: TRBD2; v_call: TRBV28; cdr3_aa: CASSSPGLAGGSDTQYF; cdr3_nt: TGTGCCAGCAGTTCGCCGGGACTAGCGGGAGGGTCAGATACGCAGTATTTT
clone_size: .; j_call: TRBJ2-7; d_call: .; v_call: TRBV9; cdr3_aa: CASSPNSGSRYEQYF; cdr3_nt: TGTGCCAGCAGCCCAAATAGCGGATCCCGGTACGAGCAGTACTTC
clone_size: few; j_call: TRBJ2-7; d_call: .; v_call: TRBV29-1; cdr3_aa: CSVERDHSYEQYF; cdr3_nt: TGCAGCGTTGAACGGGATCATTCCTACGAGCAGTACTTC
clone_size: .; j_call: TRBJ1-4; d_call: .; v_call: TRBV30; cdr3_aa: CACSAGSEKLFF; cdr3_nt: TGTGCCTGCTCGGCAGGCTCTGAAAAACTGTTTTTT
clone_size: few; j_call: TRBJ2-1; d_call: TRBD2; v_call: TRBV6-1; cdr3_aa: CASATSGSGEQFF; cdr3_nt: TGTGCCAGCGCTACTAGCGGGAGTGGCGAGCAGTTCTTC
clone_size: few; j_call: TRBJ2-3; d_call: TRBD1; v_call: TRBV29-1; cdr3_aa: CSLLGTDSTDTQYF; cdr3_nt: TGCAGCCTACTGGGGACAGATAGCACAGATACGCAGTATTTT
clone_size: .; j_call: TRBJ1-1; d_call: .; v_call: TRBV6-6; cdr3_aa: CASSTAPAGEAFF; cdr3_nt: TGTGCCAGCAGTACGGCTCCGGCAGGTGAAGCTTTCTTT
clone_size: .; j_call: TRBJ1-1; d_call: .; v_call: TRBV5-1; cdr3_aa: CASSSGARSITEAFF; cdr3_nt: TGCGCCAGCAGCTCAGGGGCGCGAAGCATAACTGAAGCCTTCTTT
clone_size: .; j_call: TRBJ2-2; d_call: .; v_call: TRBV28; cdr3_aa: CASSSNAGELFF; cdr3_nt: TGTGCCAGCAGTTCTAACGCCGGGGAGCTGTTTTTT
clone_size: .; j_call: TRBJ2-1; d_call: TRBD2; v_call: TRBV19; cdr3_aa: CASSTGGGIYNEQFF; cdr3_nt: TGTGCCAGTAGTACGGGAGGGGGGATATACAATGAGCAGTTCTTC
clone_size: few; j_call: TRBJ1-2; d_call: TRBD1; v_call: TRBV28; cdr3_aa: CASSQGQTYGYTF; cdr3_nt: TGTGCCAGCAGCCAGGGACAGACCTATGGCTACACCTTC
clone_size: few; j_call: TRBJ2-3; d_call: .; v_call: TRBV10-3; cdr3_aa: CAISDLPGSGSTDTQYF; cdr3_nt: TGTGCCATCAGTGACCTGCCGGGGAGCGGGAGCACAGATACGCAGTATTTT
clone_size: few; j_call: TRBJ1-4; d_call: .; v_call: TRBV28; cdr3_aa: CASGTTNEKLFF; cdr3_nt: TGTGCCAGCGGCACAACTAATGAAAAACTGTTTTTT
clone_size: .; j_call: TRBJ2-7; d_call: TRBD1; v_call: TRBV28; cdr3_aa: CASSLGQAPYEQYF; cdr3_nt: TGTGCCAGCAGTTTAGGACAGGCCCCCTACGAGCAGTACTTC
clone_size: few; j_call: TRBJ2-2; d_call: .; v_call: TRBV4-3; cdr3_aa: CASSQGGGLFGTGELFF; cdr3_nt: TGCGCCAGCAGCCAAGGAGGAGGACTATTCGGCACCGGGGAGCTGTTTTTT
clone_size: .; j_call: TRBJ2-3; d_call: TRBD1; v_call: TRBV4-3; cdr3_aa: CASSPTTGGFFTDTQYF; cdr3_nt: TGCGCCAGCAGTCCTACAACAGGGGGCTTTTTCACAGATACGCAGTATTTT
clone_size: few; j_call: TRBJ2-1; d_call: .; v_call: TRBV7-9; cdr3_aa: CASTRGFNEQFF; cdr3_nt: TGTGCCAGCACCCGCGGATTCAATGAGCAGTTCTTC
clone_size: .; j_call: TRBJ1-2; d_call: .; v_call: TRBV5-1; cdr3_aa: CASSQDSPNYGYTF; cdr3_nt: TGCGCCAGCAGCCAGGACAGCCCGAACTATGGCTACACCTTC
clone_size: few; j_call: TRBJ2-1; d_call: TRBD2; v_call: TRBV4-1; cdr3_aa: CASSLSPLAGGYNEQFF; cdr3_nt: TGCGCCAGCAGCCTCTCCCCCCTAGCGGGTGGCTACAATGAGCAGTTCTTC
clone_size: .; j_call: TRBJ2-2; d_call: TRBD2; v_call: TRBV25-1; cdr3_aa: CASSEVSGRAGELFF; cdr3_nt: TGTGCCAGCAGTGAAGTCAGCGGGAGAGCCGGGGAGCTGTTTTTT
clone_size: .; j_call: TRBJ2-7; d_call: .; v_call: TRBV6-1; cdr3_aa: CASKRRDSSSYEQYF; cdr3_nt: TGTGCCAGCAAACGACGGGATTCGAGCTCCTACGAGCAGTACTTC
clone_size: .; j_call: TRBJ2-2; d_call: .; v_call: TRBV28; cdr3_aa: CASSSPGENTGELFF; cdr3_nt: TGTGCCAGCAGTTCCCCCGGTGAGAACACCGGGGAGCTGTTTTTT
clone_size: .; j_call: TRBJ2-7; d_call: .; v_call: TRBV10-3; cdr3_aa: CAISGQASYEQYF; cdr3_nt: TGTGCCATCAGTGGACAGGCGTCCTACGAGCAGTACTTC
clone_size: .; j_call: TRBJ2-7; d_call: TRBD1; v_call: TRBV6-5; cdr3_aa: CASRFTIGTGYEQYF; cdr3_nt: TGTGCCAGCAGATTTACTATAGGGACAGGCTACGAGCAGTACTTC
clone_size: .; j_call: TRBJ2-3; d_call: .; v_call: TRBV5-1; cdr3_aa: CASSLERSTDTQYF; cdr3_nt: TGCGCCAGCAGCTTGGAGCGGAGCACAGATACGCAGTATTTT
clone_size: .; j_call: TRBJ2-5; d_call: TRBD1; v_call: TRBV11-2; cdr3_aa: CASRETGGRGTQYF; cdr3_nt: TGTGCCAGCAGGGAGACAGGGGGGCGGGGGACCCAGTACTTC
clone_size: few; j_call: TRBJ2-1; d_call: TRBD2; v_call: TRBV4-2; cdr3_aa: CASSQDTSGSHYNEQFF; cdr3_nt: TGTGCCAGCAGCCAAGATACTAGCGGGAGCCACTACAATGAGCAGTTCTTC
clone_size: .; j_call: TRBJ2-7; d_call: TRBD1; v_call: TRBV11-2; cdr3_aa: CASSQTGGNYEQYF; cdr3_nt: TGTGCCAGCAGTCAGACAGGGGGCAACTACGAGCAGTACTTC
clone_size: .; j_call: TRBJ2-7; d_call: TRBD1; v_call: TRBV12-5; cdr3_aa: CASGQTGGTEQYF; cdr3_nt: TGTGCTAGTGGTCAAACAGGGGGAACCGAGCAGTACTTC
clone_size: few; j_call: TRBJ1-2; d_call: TRBD1; v_call: TRBV5-6; cdr3_aa: CASSLGDRDRIYGYTF; cdr3_nt: TGTGCCAGCAGCTTGGGAGACCGGGACAGAATTTATGGCTACACCTTC